The clone carrying this T cell receptor beta chain appeared a few times. Its antigen is currently unknown. The entry originates in a study of Graves' ophthalmopathy and Graves' hyperthyroidism. Study results and caveats: Appearing in blood as well were most expanded thyroid clonotypes above 0.001 frequency. Classification of ophthalmopathy versus stable hyperthyroidism by a 13-signature model yielded 85% to 90% sensitivity and around 77% specificity.

The authors used Ficoll-Paque density gradient centrifugation to separate PBMCs. The input was approximately 10 ml of fresh peripheral blood. This CDR3 is built from 15 residues. V was trimmed by 6 bases and J by 7 bases, leaving 21 bases between them. Germline assignment: CDR1 SGHAT and CDR2 FQNNGV. The authors amplified TCR beta CDR3 regions from RNA transcripts. First-round RT-PCR with HTBI primers preceded a second-round multiplex PCR. TCRdb reprocessed the multiplex PCR reads via MiXCR and lists one record per CDR3 protein. Here the sample spans roughly 160,000 distinct CDR3 sequences, 35% to 50% being singletons.

Input material: peripheral blood. The chain joins TRBV11-2 to TRBJ2-5, with D perhaps matching TRBD2 (6 bases). This TCR was sampled from a man younger than 40 with Graves' ophthalmopathy. The CDR3 sequence is CASSYTTGSGGTQYF. CDR3 nucleotide sequence: TGTGCCAGCAGTTACACGACGGGATCCGGGGGGACCCAGTACTTC.